The clone carrying this T cell receptor beta chain was detected only a few times. Its antigen is unknown. TCRdb recomputed calls from the RT-PCR reads with MiXCR, one row per CDR3 protein. The sample includes fewer than 650,000 distinct CDR3 sequences, around 13% of them seen just once. The CDR3 length is 13 residues. Germline V gives CDR1 SGHTA, CDR2 FQGTGA. Trimming took off 5 bases at V and 10 bases at J, with 15 bases between the two ends. This sample is part of a study of response to subunit inactivated influenza vaccine. Regarding the study as a whole: Authors suggested that a seasonal influenza vaccination recruits few new T cells each time.

The V and J genes are TRBV7-3 and TRBJ2-1, with TRBD1 as a possible D gene (5 bases). The sample consisted of PBMCs from blood, taken about 40 days after vaccination. This clonotype originated in a middle-aged man who received an inactivated influenza vaccine. The CDR3 DNA reads TGTGCCAGCAGCCCCCTAGGGGTGAGCGAGCAGTTCTTC. Its protein is CASSPLGVSEQFF.